This T cell receptor (beta chain) was recorded in a study of OX40 agonist ivuxolimab in advanced cancers. About the study: The mean age was roughly 60 years, ranging from about 20 to 90, with around four fifths of participants male.

The assay was immunoSEQ multiplex PCR, and TCRdb's table has in-frame clones only and misses some. The table records about 53,000 clones, roughly 84% of them present only once. The germline V gene has CDR1 SEHNR and CDR2 FQNEAQ (reference sequence). Trimming removed 1 base from V and 1 base from J, with 10 bases in between. CDR3 size: 15 residues. V and J are TRBV7-9 and TRBJ1-1; D possibly corresponds to TRBD1 (5 bases). The clonotype comes from an adult with an advanced solid tumor such as melanoma, head and neck, liver or kidney cancer. The sequencing used CD4+ or CD8+ T cells sorted from blood, collected in a trial of the OX40 agonist ivuxolimab. The CDR3 loop is CASSLVGATNTEAFF. The CDR3 DNA reads TGTGCCAGCAGCTTAGTAGGGGCCACGAACACTGAAGCTTTCTTT.